This record covers a single T cell receptor (beta chain). The CDR3 length is 14 residues. The V segment lost 3 bases and the J segment 4 bases; nucleotides outside the gene matches: 6. Germline assignment: CDR1 SGHRS and CDR2 YFSETQ. In the original workflow: Cell counts per sample came from amplifying reference gene primers. Generated by immunoSEQ multiplex PCR, the TCRdb table keeps only in-frame clones and is missing some. Clone size and V and J calls were adopted from that table, with D and trimming inferred from the DNA. The sample lists 200,000 to 250,000 clones; roughly 84% were seen once. The data belong to a study of blood T cell repertoires in COVID-19. As for the study in general: Spain, Italy and the United States supplied samples that represented acute and convalescent COVID-19. Nucleic acid was either cDNA or gDNA, and it came from T cells, B-cell-depleted T cells, or PBMCs.

This TCR came from a woman of 80 years or more with COVID-19, enrolled during active disease. Sequencing input: peripheral blood. The chain joins TRBV5-1 to TRBJ2-5; 7 bases align to TRBD2. This chain's CDR3 is CASSWAGEAETQYF. CDR3 sequence (DNA): TGCGCCAGCAGCTGGGCGGGGGAGGCAGAGACCCAGTACTTC.